A single T cell receptor (beta chain) is shown here with its context. The entry originates in a study of T cells in Graves' hyperthyroidism and ophthalmopathy. This CDR3 spans 15 amino acids. Between the trimmed V and J ends, which lost 8 bases and 1 base, there was a span of 17 bases. CDR1 MNHNS and CDR2 SASEGT come from the germline V gene. TCR beta CDR3 region amplification was performed from RNA transcripts. The HTBI primer set served for first-round RT-PCR of the TCR CDR3. TCRdb passed the multiplex PCR reads through MiXCR, listing each CDR3 protein once. Of over 700,000 distinct CDR3 sequences listed, approximately 40% were seen once; the top ten hold more than 25%. Each diagnosis drew on symptoms, thyroxine, TRAb, thyroid ultrasound and orbital computed tomography findings.

The clonotype was recovered from a woman aged 40 to 50 with Graves' hyperthyroidism. The V gene is TRBV6-1, the J gene TRBJ1-1; tentative D call: TRBD1 (6 bases). The sequenced sample consisted of blood. DNA for the CDR3: TGTGCCAGCGAGAGACAGGACAGCTCGAACACTGAAGCTTTCTTT. Its protein product is CASERQDSSNTEAFF.